The clone carrying this T cell receptor beta chain was seen a few times. This entry belongs to a study of cytomegalovirus exposure and HLA in healthy donors. The germline V gene encodes CDR1 MGHRA and CDR2 YSYEKL. Trimming took off 4 bases at V and 0 bases at J, with 8 bases between the two ends. The CDR3 loop spans 14 amino acids. The study ran its PCR with 60 Vbeta and 13 Jbeta primers. The repertoire was sequenced with immunoSEQ multiplex PCR; TCRdb's copy has only in-frame clones and lacks some. The repertoire consists of about 210,000 clones, with more than 75% occurring once and the leading ten covering around 14%.

The receptor was isolated from a woman aged 25 to 45 in good health and CMV-seropositive. The chain is built from TRBV4-1 and TRBJ2-3, with unresolved D. Sequencing used PBMCs. The CDR3 region has the DNA TGCGCCAGCAGCCCTCCGTTAAGCACAGATACGCAGTATTTT. Its translation: CASSPPLSTDTQYF.